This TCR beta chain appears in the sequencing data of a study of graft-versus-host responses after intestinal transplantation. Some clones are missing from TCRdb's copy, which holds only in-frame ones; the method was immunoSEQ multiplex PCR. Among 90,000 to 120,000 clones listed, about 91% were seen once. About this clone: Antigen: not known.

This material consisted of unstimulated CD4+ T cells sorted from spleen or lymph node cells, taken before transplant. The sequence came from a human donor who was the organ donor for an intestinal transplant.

The CDR3 nucleotides are TGTGCCAGCAGTTACTCGGCCGGACAGGTTTTAAACGAGCAGTACTTC. Residues: CASSYSAGQVLNEQYF. The rearrangement links TRBV6-5 to TRBJ2-7, with 7 bases lining up with TRBD1. This CDR3 comprises 16 residues. From germline, CDR1 is MNHEY and CDR2 SVGAGI. Trimming took 0 bases from V and 5 from J; bases not matched to a gene: 10.